These 7 T cell receptor beta chains originate from one sample sequenced in a study of blood T cell repertoires in COVID-19. TCRdb's table, derived via immunoSEQ multiplex PCR, lists solely in-frame clones and lacks some. The sample has 170,000 or so clones, approximately 91% seen once; the top ten hold about 0.54%. Input material: peripheral blood. All receptors come from a man in his fifties or sixties with acute or convalescent COVID-19.

The rearrangement links TRBV13 to TRBJ2-4; 8 bases agree with TRBD1. Germline trimming cut 4 bases from V and 5 bases from J; bases unmatched to any gene: 13. The CDR3 has 17 amino acids. Germline assignment: CDR1 PRHDT and CDR2 FYEKMQ (reference sequence). CDR3 in amino acids: CASSSPVGQGKENIQYF. The CDR3 coding sequence is TGTGCCAGCAGCTCCCCAGTTGGACAGGGTAAGGAAAACATTCAGTACTTC.

The V and J genes are TRBV7-9 and TRBJ2-1; 10 nucleotides match TRBD2. Germline V gene lookup returns CDR1 SEHNR and CDR2 FQNEAQ (reference sequence). The CDR3 is made up of 16 amino acids. The junction had 12 bases not matched to a gene; V was cut back by 5 bases and J by 8 bases. CDR3 residues: CASSPGASGSLHEQFF. The CDR3, as DNA: TGTGCCAGCAGCCCCGGGGCTAGCGGGAGCCTTCATGAGCAGTTCTTC.

The chain recombines TRBV29-1 with TRBJ1-3; no clear D gene. Looked up from germline, CDR1 is SQVTM and CDR2 is ANQGSEA. The CDR3 spans 14 residues. The V gene lost 5 bases and the J gene lost 0 bases, with 11 bases spanning the gap. CDR3 loop: CSVQAGFSGNTIYF. The CDR3 nucleotides read TGCAGCGTTCAAGCGGGTTTCTCTGGAAACACCATATATTTT.

The chain is built from TRBV10-3 and TRBJ2-3, with TRBD2 matching over 8 bases. The CDR3 runs to 14 residues. Germline-derived CDR1 and CDR2 are ENHRY and SYGVKD. V trimming: 6 bases; J trimming: 4 bases; junction bases outside the gene matches: 6. CDR3: CAISMGLVADTQYF. For the CDR3, the DNA is TGTGCCATCAGCATGGGACTAGTGGCAGATACGCAGTATTTT.

This rearrangement joins TRBV30 to TRBJ1-4, with 11 bases that match TRBD1. Germline V CDR1 and CDR2: GTSNPN, SVGIG (reference sequence). The CDR3 covers 16 residues. Trimming at V came to 2 bases and at J to 3 bases, leaving 5 bases not matched to a gene. The CDR3 bases are TGTGCCTGGAGTCTCGGACAGGGGGCTTCTAATGAAAAACTGTTTTTT. Its protein product is CAWSLGQGASNEKLFF.

This clone appeared a single time. The V call is TRBV30, the J call TRBJ2-1; possibly TRBD2 for D (6 bases). V was clipped by 2 bases and J by 5 bases, with 25 bases between them. The germline gives CDR1 GTSNPN, CDR2 SVGIG (reference sequence). This CDR3 is built from 18 residues. In DNA, the CDR3 is TGTGCCTGGAGTATGAGGGACTCAAGCTATCTACTTGACAATGAGCAGTTCTTC. This sequence encodes CAWSMRDSSYLLDNEQFF.

This chain's CDR3 is CASSQEYGGGNQPQHF. CDR3 coding DNA: TGCGCCAGCAGCCAAGAATATGGGGGGGGCAATCAGCCCCAGCATTTT. The chain couples TRBV4-1 to TRBJ1-5, with D possibly being TRBD1 (5 bases). Germline CDR1 is MGHRA and CDR2 is YSYEKL. The CDR3 is 16 amino acids. Trimming removed 0 bases from V and 2 bases from J, with 11 bases in between.